Listed here are 7 T cell receptor beta chains from one sample, sequenced in a study of blood T cell repertoires in COVID-19. Sequenced by immunoSEQ multiplex PCR; TCRdb stores in-frame clones only, minus some. The sample has 55,000 to 75,000 clones, about 83% seen once. The material sequenced was peripheral blood. Source of these receptors: a human donor in a cohort sampled during active COVID-19.

The CDR3 region is CASSLGVTEEQYF. The CDR3 coding sequence is TGTGCCAGCAGCTTAGGGGTGACAGAAGAGCAGTACTTC. This sequence joins TRBV7-8 and TRBJ2-7; weak D call: TRBD1 (5 bases). V was cut by 1 base and J by 7 bases, with 11 bases left in between. The CDR3 length is 13 residues. Germline V gene data show CDR1 as SGHVS and CDR2 as FQNEAQ.

This clone was detected a few times. The rearrangement links TRBV5-1 to TRBJ2-7; perhaps TRBD1 as D (6 bases). Between the trimmed V and J ends, which lost 1 base and 2 bases, there was a span of 13 bases. From germline, CDR1 is SGHRS and CDR2 YFSETQ. CDR3 length: 15 amino acids. The CDR3 DNA sequence: TGCGCCAGCAGCTTGCGGCAGGGGCGGCCCTACGAGCAGTACTTC. Its translation is CASSLRQGRPYEQYF. Full variable domain (missing parts from reference TRBV5-1 and TRBJ2-7): KAGVTQTPRYLIKTRGQQVTLSCSPISGHRSVSWYQQTPGQGLQFLFEYFSETQRNKGNFPGRFSGRQFSNSRSEMNVSTLELGDSALYLCASSLRQGRPYEQYFGPGTRLTVT.

The rearrangement uses TRBV7-2 and TRBJ1-2; 7 nucleotides align to TRBD1. J was trimmed by 2 bases and V by 3 bases; bases with no gene match: 15. From germline, CDR1 is SGHTA and CDR2 FQGNSA. CDR3 size: 18 residues. DNA of the CDR3: TGTGCCAGCAGCTTGCGACAGGGCCCTCCCACTGTAAACTATGGCTACACCTTC. Its protein is CASSLRQGPPTVNYGYTF.

This chain connects TRBV14 to TRBJ2-5, with 11 positions matching TRBD2. CDR3 length: 16 amino acids. The germline V gene encodes CDR1 SGHDN and CDR2 FVKESK. The V segment lost 1 base and the J segment 5 bases; nucleotides outside the gene matches: 6. This CDR3 reads CASSQVRTSGSETQYF. CDR3 coding DNA: TGTGCCAGCAGCCAAGTAAGGACTAGCGGGTCTGAGACCCAGTACTTC.

The chain uses TRBV21-1 and TRBJ1-1. TRBV21-1 represents a pseudogene. The CDR3 has 12 amino acids. CDR3 bases: TGTGCCAGCAGCCACCGGGGGACTGAAGCTTTCTTT. Protein product: CASSHRGTEAFF.

V gene TRBV5-8 combines with J gene TRBJ1-2, with 7 bases lining up with TRBD1. CDR1 is SGHTS and CDR2 is YDEGEE in the germline V gene. The CDR3 length is 15 residues. V gave up 4 bases and J gave up 2 bases; unmatched junction bases: 8. The CDR3 nucleotides are TGTGCCAGCAGCCCCCGCTCAGGGGGAAACTATGGCTACACCTTC. It translates to CASSPRSGGNYGYTF.

V usage is TRBV29-1 and J usage is TRBJ1-1, with D tentatively TRBD1 (5 bases). V shed 3 bases and J shed 5 bases, with 13 bases lying between them. Germline CDR1 SQVTM, CDR2 ANQGSEA. CDR3 length: 13 residues. This chain's CDR3 is CSVERGGRTEAFF. CDR3 DNA: TGCAGCGTTGAGAGGGGAGGTCGGACTGAAGCTTTCTTT.